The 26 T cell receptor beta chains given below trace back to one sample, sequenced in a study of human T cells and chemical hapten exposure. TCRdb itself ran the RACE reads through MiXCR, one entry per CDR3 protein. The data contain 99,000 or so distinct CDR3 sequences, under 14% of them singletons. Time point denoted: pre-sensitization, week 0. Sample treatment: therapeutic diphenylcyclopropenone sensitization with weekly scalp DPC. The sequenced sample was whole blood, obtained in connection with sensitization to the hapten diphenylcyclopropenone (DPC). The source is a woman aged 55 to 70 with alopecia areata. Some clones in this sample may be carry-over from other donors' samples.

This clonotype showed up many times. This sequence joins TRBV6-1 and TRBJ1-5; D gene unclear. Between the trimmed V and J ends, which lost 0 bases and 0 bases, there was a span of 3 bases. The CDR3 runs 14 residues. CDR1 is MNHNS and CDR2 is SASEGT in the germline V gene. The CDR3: CASSEARSNQPQHF. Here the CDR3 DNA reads TGTGCCAGCAGTGAAGCCCGTAGCAATCAGCCCCAGCATTTT.

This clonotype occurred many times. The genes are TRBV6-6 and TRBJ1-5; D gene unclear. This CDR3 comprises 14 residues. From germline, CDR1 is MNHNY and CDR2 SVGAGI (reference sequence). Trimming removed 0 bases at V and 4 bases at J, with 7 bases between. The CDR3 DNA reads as TGTGCCAGCAGTTACTCTTCCAGTAATCAGCCCCAGCATTTT. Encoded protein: CASSYSSSNQPQHF.

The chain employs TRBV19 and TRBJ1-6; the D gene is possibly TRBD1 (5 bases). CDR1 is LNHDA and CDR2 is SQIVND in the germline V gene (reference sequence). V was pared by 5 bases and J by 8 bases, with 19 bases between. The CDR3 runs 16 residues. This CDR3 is CASSPLQGQTDSPLHF. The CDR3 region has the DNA TGTGCCAGTAGTCCGCTCCAGGGCCAGACGGATTCACCCCTCCACTTT.

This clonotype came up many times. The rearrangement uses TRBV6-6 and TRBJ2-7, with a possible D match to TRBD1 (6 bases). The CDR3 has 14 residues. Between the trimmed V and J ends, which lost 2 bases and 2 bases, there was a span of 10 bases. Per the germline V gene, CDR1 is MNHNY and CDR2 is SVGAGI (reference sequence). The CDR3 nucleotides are TGTGCCAGCAGTTACCTCCGGGACACCTACGAGCAGTACTTC. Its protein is CASSYLRDTYEQYF.

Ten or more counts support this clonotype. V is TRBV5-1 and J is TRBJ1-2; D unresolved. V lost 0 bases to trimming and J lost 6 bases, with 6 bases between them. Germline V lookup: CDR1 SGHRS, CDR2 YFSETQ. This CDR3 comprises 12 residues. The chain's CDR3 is CASSLARNGYTF. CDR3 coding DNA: TGCGCCAGCAGCTTGGCCCGGAATGGCTACACCTTC. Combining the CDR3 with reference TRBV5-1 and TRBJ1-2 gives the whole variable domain KAGVTQTPRYLIKTRGQQVTLSCSPISGHRSVSWYQQTPGQGLQFLFEYFSETQRNKGNFPGRFSGRQFSNSRSEMNVSTLELGDSALYLCASSLARNGYTFGSGTRLTVV.

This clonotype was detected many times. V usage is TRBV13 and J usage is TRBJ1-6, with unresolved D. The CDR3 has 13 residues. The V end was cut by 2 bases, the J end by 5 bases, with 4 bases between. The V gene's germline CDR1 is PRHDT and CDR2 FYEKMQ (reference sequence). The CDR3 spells CASSLSHNSPLHF. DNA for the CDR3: TGTGCCAGCAGCTTATCGCATAATTCACCCCTCCACTTT.

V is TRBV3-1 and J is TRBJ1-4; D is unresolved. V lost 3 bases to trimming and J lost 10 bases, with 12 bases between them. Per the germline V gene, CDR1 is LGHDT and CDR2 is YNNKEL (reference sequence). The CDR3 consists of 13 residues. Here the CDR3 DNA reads TGTGCCAGCAGCCATCGGACGCCCGGAAAACTGTTTTTT. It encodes CASSHRTPGKLFF.

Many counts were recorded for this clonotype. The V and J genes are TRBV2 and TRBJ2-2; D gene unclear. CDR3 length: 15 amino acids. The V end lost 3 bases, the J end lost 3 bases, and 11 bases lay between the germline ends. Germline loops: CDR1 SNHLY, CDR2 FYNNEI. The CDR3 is CASSEVSADTGELFF. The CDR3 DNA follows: TGTGCCAGCAGTGAGGTGTCGGCAGACACCGGGGAGCTGTTTTTT.

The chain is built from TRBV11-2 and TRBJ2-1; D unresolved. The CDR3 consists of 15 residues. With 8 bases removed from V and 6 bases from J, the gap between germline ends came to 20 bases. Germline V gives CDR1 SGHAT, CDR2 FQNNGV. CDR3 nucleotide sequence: TGTGCCAGCTCCCGTACGGGTGACTTCGTCAATGAGCAGTTCTTC. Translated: CASSRTGDFVNEQFF.

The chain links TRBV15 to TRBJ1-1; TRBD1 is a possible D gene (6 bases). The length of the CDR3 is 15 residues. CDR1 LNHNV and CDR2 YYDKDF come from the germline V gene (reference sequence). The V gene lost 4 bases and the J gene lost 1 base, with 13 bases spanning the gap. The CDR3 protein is CATSTRQEWNTEAFF. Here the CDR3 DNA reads TGTGCCACCAGCACCCGACAGGAGTGGAACACTGAAGCTTTCTTT.

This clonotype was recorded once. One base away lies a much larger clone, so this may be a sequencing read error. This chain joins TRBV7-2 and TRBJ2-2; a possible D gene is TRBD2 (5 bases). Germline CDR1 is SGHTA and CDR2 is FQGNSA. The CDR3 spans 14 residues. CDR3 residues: CVSSLNGETGELFF. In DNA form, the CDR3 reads TGTGTCAGCAGCTTAAACGGGGAGACCGGGGAGCTGTTTTTT.

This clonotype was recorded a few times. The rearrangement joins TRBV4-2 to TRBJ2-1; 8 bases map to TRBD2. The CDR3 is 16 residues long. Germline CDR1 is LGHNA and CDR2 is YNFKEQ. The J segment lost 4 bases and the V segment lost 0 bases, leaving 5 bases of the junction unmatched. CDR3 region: CASSQDRAGGYNEQFF. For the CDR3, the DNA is TGTGCCAGCAGCCAAGATAGGGCGGGGGGTTACAATGAGCAGTTCTTC.

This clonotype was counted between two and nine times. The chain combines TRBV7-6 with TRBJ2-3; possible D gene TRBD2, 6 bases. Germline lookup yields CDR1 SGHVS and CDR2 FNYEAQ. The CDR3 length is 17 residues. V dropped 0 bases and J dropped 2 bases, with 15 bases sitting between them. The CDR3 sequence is CASSLALRGIYTDTQYF. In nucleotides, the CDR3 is TGTGCCAGCAGCTTAGCGCTTCGGGGGATTTACACAGATACGCAGTATTTT.

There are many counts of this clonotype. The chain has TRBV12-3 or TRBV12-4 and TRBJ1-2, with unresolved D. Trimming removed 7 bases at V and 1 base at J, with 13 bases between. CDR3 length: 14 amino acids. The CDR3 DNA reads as TGTGCCAGCACCTCCAGCGGAGTTAACTATGGCTACACCTTC. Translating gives CASTSSGVNYGYTF.

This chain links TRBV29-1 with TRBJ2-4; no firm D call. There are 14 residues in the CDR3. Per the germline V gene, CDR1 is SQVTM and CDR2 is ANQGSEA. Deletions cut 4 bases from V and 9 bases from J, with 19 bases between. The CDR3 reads CSVVYTTKVFIQYF. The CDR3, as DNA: TGCAGCGTTGTGTATACCACAAAAGTTTTCATTCAGTACTTC.

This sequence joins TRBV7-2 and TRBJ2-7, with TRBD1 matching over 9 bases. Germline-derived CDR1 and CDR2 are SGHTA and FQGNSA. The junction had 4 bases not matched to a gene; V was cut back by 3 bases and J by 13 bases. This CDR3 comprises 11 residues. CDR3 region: CASSFRDRVYF. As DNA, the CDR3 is TGTGCCAGCAGCTTCCGGGACAGGGTATACTTC.

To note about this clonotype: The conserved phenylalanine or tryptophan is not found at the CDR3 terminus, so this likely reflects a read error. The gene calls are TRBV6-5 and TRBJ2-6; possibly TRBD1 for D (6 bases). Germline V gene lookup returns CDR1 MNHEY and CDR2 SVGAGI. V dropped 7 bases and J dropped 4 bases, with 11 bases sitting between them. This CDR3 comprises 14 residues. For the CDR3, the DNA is TGTGCCAGCACACAGGGATCGGGGGCCAACGTCCTGACTTCC. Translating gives CASTQGSGANVLTS.

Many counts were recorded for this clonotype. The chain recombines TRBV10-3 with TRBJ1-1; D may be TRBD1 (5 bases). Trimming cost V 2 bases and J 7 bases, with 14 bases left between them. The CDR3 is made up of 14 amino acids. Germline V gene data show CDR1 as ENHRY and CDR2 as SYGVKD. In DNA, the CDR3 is TGTGCCATCAGTGAGAGGAGTGAAGGGGATGAAGCTTTCTTT. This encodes CAISERSEGDEAFF.

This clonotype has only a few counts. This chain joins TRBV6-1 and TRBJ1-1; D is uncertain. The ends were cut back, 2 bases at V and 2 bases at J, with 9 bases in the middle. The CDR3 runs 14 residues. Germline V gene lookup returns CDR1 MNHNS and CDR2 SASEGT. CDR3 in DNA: TGTGCCAGCAGTGAATACTACGTTAACACTGAAGCTTTCTTT. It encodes CASSEYYVNTEAFF.

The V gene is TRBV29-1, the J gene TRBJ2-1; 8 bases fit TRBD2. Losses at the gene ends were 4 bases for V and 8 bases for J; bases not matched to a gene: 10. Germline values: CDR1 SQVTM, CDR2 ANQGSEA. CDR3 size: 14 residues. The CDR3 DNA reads TGCAGCGTTGCTCCCCTTCGGGGGGGGGATGAGCAGTTCTTC. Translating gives CSVAPLRGGDEQFF.

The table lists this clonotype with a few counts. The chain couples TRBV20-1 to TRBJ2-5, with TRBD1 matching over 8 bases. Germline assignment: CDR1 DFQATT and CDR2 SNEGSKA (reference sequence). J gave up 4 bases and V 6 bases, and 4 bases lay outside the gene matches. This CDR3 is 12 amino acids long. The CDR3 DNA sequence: TGCAGTGCCTCAGGGGGCGCAGAGACCCAGTACTTC. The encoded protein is CSASGGAETQYF.

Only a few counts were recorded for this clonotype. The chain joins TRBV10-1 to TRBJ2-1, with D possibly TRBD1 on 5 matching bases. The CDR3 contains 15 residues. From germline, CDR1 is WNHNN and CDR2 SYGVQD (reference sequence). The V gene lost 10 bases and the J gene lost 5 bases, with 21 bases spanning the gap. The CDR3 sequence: CATSSDGRADNEQFF. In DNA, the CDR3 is TGCGCCACTTCGTCAGATGGCAGGGCCGACAATGAGCAGTTCTTC.

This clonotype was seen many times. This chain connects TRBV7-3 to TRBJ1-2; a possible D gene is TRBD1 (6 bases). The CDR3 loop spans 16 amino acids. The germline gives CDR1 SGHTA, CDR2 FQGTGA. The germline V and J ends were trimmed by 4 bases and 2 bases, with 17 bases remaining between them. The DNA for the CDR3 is TGTGCCAGCAGCTCCCGGGGCACAGGGCCAAACTATGGCTACACCTTC. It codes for CASSSRGTGPNYGYTF. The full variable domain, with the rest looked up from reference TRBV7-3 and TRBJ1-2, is GAGVSQTPSNKVTEKGKYVELRCDPISGHTALYWYRQSLGQGPEFLIYFQGTGAADDSGLPNDRFFAVRPEGSVSTLKIQRTERGDSAVYLCASSSRGTGPNYGYTFGSGTRLTVV.

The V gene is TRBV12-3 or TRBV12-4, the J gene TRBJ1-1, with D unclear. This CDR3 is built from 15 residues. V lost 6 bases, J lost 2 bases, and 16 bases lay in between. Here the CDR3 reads CASRNSGETNTEAFF. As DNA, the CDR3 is TGTGCCAGCAGAAACTCCGGGGAGACAAACACTGAAGCTTTCTTT.

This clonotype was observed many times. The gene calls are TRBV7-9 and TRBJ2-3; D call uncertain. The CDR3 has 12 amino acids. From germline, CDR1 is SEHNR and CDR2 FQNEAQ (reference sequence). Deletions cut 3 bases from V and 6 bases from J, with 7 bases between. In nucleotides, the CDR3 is TGTGCCAGCAGCTTCCGGAGTGATACGCAGTATTTT. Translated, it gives CASSFRSDTQYF.

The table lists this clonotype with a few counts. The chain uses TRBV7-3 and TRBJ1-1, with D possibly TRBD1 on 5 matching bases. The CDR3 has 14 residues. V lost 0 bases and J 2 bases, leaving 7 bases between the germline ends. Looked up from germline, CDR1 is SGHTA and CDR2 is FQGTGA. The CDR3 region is CASSLTGENTEAFF. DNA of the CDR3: TGTGCCAGCAGCTTAACAGGGGAAAACACTGAAGCTTTCTTT.